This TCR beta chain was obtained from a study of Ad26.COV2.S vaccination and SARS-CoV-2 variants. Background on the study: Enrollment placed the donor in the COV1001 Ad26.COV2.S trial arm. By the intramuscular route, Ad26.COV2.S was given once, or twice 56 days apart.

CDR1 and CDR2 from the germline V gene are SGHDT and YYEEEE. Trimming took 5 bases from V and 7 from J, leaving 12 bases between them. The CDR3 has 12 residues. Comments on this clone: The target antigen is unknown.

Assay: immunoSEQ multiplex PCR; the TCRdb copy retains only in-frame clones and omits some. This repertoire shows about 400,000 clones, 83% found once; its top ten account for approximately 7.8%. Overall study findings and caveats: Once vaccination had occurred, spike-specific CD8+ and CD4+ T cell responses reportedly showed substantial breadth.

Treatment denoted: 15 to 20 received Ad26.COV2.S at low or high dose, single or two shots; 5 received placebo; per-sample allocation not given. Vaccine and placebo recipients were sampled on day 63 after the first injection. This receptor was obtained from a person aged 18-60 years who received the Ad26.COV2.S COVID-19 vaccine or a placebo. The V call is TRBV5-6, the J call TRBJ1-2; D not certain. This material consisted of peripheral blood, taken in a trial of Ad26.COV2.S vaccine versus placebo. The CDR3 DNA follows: TGTGCCAGCAGTCCAGGTATTAGTGGCTACACCTTC. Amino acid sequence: CASSPGISGYTF.